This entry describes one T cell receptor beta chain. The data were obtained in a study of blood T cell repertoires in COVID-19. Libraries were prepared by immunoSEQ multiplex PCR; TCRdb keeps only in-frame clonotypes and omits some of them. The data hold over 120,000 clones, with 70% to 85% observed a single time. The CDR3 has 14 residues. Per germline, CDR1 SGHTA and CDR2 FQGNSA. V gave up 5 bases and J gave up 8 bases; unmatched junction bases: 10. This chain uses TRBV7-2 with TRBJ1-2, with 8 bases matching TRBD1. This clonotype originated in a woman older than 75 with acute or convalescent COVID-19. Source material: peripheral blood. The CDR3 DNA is TGTGCCAGCAGCCCCCGGACAGGGATTACGGGCTACACCTTC. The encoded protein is CASSPRTGITGYTF.